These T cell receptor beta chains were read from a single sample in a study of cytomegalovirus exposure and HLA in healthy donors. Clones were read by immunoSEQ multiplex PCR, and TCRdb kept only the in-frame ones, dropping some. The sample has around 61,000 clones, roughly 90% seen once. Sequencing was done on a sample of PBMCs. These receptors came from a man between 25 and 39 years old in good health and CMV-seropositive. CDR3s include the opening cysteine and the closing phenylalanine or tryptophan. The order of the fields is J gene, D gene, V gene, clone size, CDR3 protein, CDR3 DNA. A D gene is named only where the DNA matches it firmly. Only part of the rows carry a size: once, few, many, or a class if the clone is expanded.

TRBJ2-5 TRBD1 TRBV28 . CASSYRGQETQYF TGTGCCAGCAGCTACAGGGGCCAAGAGACCCAGTACTTC
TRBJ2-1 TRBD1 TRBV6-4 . CASSDSNGQGSDEQFF TGTGCCAGCAGTGACTCGAATGGACAGGGGAGCGATGAGCAGTTCTTC
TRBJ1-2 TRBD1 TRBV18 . CASSDAGQPYYGYTF TGTGCCAGCTCAGATGCGGGACAGCCGTACTATGGCTACACCTTC
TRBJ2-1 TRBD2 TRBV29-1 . CSGYSGRSEQFF TGCAGCGGCTATAGCGGGAGGAGTGAGCAGTTCTTC
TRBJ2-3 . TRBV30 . CAWSVCERVVSTDTQYF TGTGCCTGGAGTGTATGTGAGCGGGTGGTCAGCACAGATACGCAGTATTTT
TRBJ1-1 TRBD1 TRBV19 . CASSARTGRNTEAFF TGTGCCAGTAGTGCTCGGACAGGGCGGAACACTGAAGCTTTCTTT
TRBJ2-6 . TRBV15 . CATSRGTRFSSGANVLTF TGTGCCACCAGCAGAGGAACCAGATTTTCTTCTGGGGCCAACGTCCTGACTTTC
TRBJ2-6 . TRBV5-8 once CASSLESGAGANVLTF TGTGCCAGCAGCCTGGAGTCAGGGGCTGGGGCCAACGTCCTGACTTTC
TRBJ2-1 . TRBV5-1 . CASSFARGRGNEQFF TGCGCCAGCAGCTTCGCTCGGGGGAGGGGGAATGAGCAGTTCTTC
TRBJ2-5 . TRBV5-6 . CASSLPQAQETQYF TGTGCCAGCAGCTTGCCACAGGCCCAAGAGACCCAGTACTTC
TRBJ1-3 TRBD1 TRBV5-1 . CASSFETGAGNTIYF TGCGCCAGCAGCTTCGAGACAGGGGCTGGAAACACCATATATTTT
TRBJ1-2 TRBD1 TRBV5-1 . CASSEPMTGNYGYTF TGCGCCAGCAGCGAGCCAATGACAGGGAACTATGGCTACACCTTC
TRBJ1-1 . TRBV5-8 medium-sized CASSPEGFVDTEAFF TGTGCCAGCAGCCCGGAGGGGTTTGTTGACACTGAAGCTTTCTTT
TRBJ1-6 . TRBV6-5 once CASSYSIGAQNSPLHF TGTGCCAGCAGTTACTCGATAGGGGCGCAAAATTCACCCCTCCACTTT
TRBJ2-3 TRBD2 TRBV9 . CASSVSGRASDTQYF TGTGCCAGCAGCGTAAGCGGGAGGGCCTCAGATACGCAGTATTTT
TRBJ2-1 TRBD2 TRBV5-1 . CASSLLAGFYNEQFF TGCGCCAGCAGCTTACTAGCGGGCTTTTACAATGAGCAGTTCTTC
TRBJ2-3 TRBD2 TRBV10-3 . CAICSGRKADTQYF TGTGCCATTTGTAGCGGGAGGAAGGCAGATACGCAGTATTTT
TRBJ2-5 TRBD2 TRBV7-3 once CASSLSGSAGETQYF TGTGCCAGCAGCCTTAGCGGGAGCGCGGGGGAGACCCAGTACTTC
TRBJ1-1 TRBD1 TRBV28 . CASLPGTANTEAFF TGTGCTTCGCTCCCCGGGACAGCTAACACTGAAGCTTTCTTT
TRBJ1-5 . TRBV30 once CAWSKSPHQPQHF TGTGCCTGGAGTAAGAGTCCTCATCAGCCCCAGCATTTT
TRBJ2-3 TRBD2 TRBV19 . CASSPRTSGSADTQYF TGTGCCAGTAGTCCCCGGACTAGCGGGAGCGCAGATACGCAGTATTTT
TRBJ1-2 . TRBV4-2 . CASSLSTNYGYTF TGTGCCAGCAGCCTAAGCACTAACTATGGCTACACCTTC
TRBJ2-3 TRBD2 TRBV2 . CASSRPGLPSDTQYF TGTGCCAGCAGCCGCCCGGGACTACCATCAGATACGCAGTATTTT
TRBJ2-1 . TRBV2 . CASSSGRGEQFF TGTGCCAGCAGTAGCGGTAGAGGTGAGCAGTTCTTC
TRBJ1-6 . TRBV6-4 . CASSERGNSPLHF TGTGCCAGCAGTGAAAGGGGGAATTCACCCCTCCACTTT
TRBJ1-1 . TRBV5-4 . CASSLALRATEAFF TGTGCCAGCAGCTTGGCCCTAAGAGCAACTGAAGCTTTCTTT
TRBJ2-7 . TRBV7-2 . CASSMIREAYEQYF TGTGCCAGCAGCATGATCAGGGAAGCCTACGAGCAGTACTTC
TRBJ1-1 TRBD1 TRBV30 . CAWSYGQGTEAFF TGTGCCTGGAGTTACGGACAGGGCACTGAAGCTTTCTTT
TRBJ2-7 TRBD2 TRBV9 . CASSVEGLAGGRDEQYF TGTGCCAGCAGCGTAGAAGGACTAGCGGGAGGAAGGGACGAGCAGTACTTC
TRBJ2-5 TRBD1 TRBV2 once CASSPTGVRGETQYF TGTGCCAGCAGTCCAACAGGGGTACGAGGAGAGACCCAGTACTTC
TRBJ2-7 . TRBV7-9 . CASSLGGQNYSYEQYF TGTGCCAGCAGCTTAGGCGGACAGAATTACTCCTACGAGCAGTACTTC
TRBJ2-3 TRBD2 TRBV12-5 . CASLWRETTDTQYF TGTGCTAGTCTGTGGCGGGAGACCACAGATACGCAGTATTTT